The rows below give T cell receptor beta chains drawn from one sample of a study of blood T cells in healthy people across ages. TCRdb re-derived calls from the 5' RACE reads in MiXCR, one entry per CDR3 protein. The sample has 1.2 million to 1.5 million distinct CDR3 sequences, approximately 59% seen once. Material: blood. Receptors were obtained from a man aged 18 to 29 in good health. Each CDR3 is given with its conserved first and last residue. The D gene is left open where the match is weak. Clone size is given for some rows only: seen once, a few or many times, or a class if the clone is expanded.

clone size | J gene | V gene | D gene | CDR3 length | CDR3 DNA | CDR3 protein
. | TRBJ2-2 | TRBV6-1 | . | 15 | TGTGCCAGCAGCCCCAGGGCGATAAACACCGGGGAGCTGTTTTTT | CASSPRAINTGELFF
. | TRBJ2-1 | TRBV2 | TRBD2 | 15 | TGTGCCAGCACCCCCGAGCTAGCGGGAGACAATGAGCAGTTCTTC | CASTPELAGDNEQFF
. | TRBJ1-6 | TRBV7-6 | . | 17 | TGTGCCAGCAGCTCCGCCCAACAGGGCTCCTATAATTCACCCCTCCACTTT | CASSSAQQGSYNSPLHF
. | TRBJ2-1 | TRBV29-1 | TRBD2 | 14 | TGCAGCGTTGGGGGACTAGCGGGATTCTATGAGCAGTTCTTC | CSVGGLAGFYEQFF
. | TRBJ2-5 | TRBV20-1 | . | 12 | TGCAGTGCTAGTCTCCGCCAAGAGACCCAGTACTTC | CSASLRQETQYF
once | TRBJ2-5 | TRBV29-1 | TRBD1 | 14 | TGCAGCGTTGAAACCGGGACAGGGGGCAATGAGCAGTACTTC | CSVETGTGGNEQYF
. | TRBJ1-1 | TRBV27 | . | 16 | TGTGCCAGCAGTTTATCTGGGGGCGAAATAGTTTATGCGGCTTTCTTT | CASSLSGGEIVYAAFF
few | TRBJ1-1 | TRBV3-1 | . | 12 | TGTGCCAGCAACGGGGACGGCACTGAAGCTTTCTTT | CASNGDGTEAFF
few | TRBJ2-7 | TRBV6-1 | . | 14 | TGTGCCAGCAGTGGACAGAAGGAGTCCTACGAGCAGTACTTC | CASSGQKESYEQYF
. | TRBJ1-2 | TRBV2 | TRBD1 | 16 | TGTGCCAGCGAGAGGGACAGGGAGGGAAGGGGATATGGCTACACCTTC | CASERDREGRGYGYTF
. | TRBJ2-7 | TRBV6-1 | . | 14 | TGTGCCAGCAGCCGACCGGGGTCCTACTACGAGCAGTACTTC | CASSRPGSYYEQYF
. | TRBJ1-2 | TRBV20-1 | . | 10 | TGCAGTGCTAGGCCCGATGGCTACACCTTC | CSARPDGYTF
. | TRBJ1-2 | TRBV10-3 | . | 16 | TGTGCCATCAGTGAGGAGGAACCGGCGGCTAACTATGGCTACACCTTC | CAISEEEPAANYGYTF
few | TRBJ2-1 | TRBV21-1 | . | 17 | TGTGCCAGCAGCACCCGACTAGCGGTACCCTCCTACAATGAGCAGTTCTTC | CASSTRLAVPSYNEQFF
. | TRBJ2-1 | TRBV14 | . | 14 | TGTGCCAGCAGCCAAGAGAGGGTTCCCCCCGAGCAGTTCTTC | CASSQERVPPEQFF
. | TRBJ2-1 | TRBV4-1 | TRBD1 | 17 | TGCGCCAGCAGCCAAGATTATACAGGGGGCTCCTACAATGAGCAGTTCTTC | CASSQDYTGGSYNEQFF
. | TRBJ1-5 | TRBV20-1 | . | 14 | TGCAGTGCTCCTACGGGACAAGGCAATCAGCCCCAGCATTTT | CSAPTGQGNQPQHF
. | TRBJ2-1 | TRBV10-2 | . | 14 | TGCGCCAGCAGTGAGGGGACGTCCATCGGTGAGCAGTGCTTC | CASSEGTSIGEQCF
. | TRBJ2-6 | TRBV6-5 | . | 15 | TGTGCCAGCAGCTCCCGGAGCTCTGGGGCCAACGTCCTGACTTTC | CASSSRSSGANVLTF
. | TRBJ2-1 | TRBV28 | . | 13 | TGTGCCAGCAGGGAGGTCCAAGGGGATGGGCAGTTCTTC | CASREVQGDGQFF
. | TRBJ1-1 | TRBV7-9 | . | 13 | TGTGCCAGCAGCTTAAGTCAGCTGGAAGAAGCTTTCTTT | CASSLSQLEEAFF
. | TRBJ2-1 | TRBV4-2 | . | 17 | TGTGCCAGCAGCCAAGAAGTATACGGAAGTTTTGCCAATGAGCAGTTCTTC | CASSQEVYGSFANEQFF
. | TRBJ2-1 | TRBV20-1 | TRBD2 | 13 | TGCAGTGCTAGGGGACTAGGGGCGAGGAAGCAGTTCTTC | CSARGLGARKQFF
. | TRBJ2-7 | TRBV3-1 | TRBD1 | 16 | TGTGCCAGCAGCCAGGGGACAGTCCTGTGGCCCTACGAGCAGTACTTC | CASSQGTVLWPYEQYF
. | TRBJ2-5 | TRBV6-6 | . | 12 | TGTGCCACAGAGGGGGATATAGAGACCCAGTACTTC | CATEGDIETQYF
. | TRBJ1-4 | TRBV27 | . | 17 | TGTGCCAGCAGTTCCAACCGGCACAGTGGACCAAATGAAAAACTGTTTTTT | CASSSNRHSGPNEKLFF
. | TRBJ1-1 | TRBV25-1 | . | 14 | TGTGCCAGCAGTTCCAGGGGTAAGAACACTGAAGCTTTCTTT | CASSSRGKNTEAFF
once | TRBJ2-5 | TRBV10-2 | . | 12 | TGCGCCAGCAGTGAAGTTCTGGAGACCCAGTACTTC | CASSEVLETQYF
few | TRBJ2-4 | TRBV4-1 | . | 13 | TGCGCCAGCAGCCAACCCGGGGACCCTCGCCAGTACTTC | CASSQPGDPRQYF
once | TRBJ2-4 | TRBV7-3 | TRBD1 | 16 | TGTGCCAGCAGCTTAGAGGGGGCGGTAGCCAAAAACATTCAGTACTTC | CASSLEGAVAKNIQYF
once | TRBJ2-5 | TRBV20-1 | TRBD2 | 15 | TGCAGTGCTAGTGGTGCTAGCGGGGGCCAAGAGACCCAGTACTTC | CSASGASGGQETQYF
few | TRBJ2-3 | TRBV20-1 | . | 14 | TGCAGTGCAACCCACAGGGAGGGCACAGATACGCAGTATTTT | CSATHREGTDTQYF
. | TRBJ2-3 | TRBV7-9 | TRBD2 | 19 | TGTGCCAGCAGCCACCGGACTAGCGGGAGTGCACCACGCACAGATACGCAGTATTTT | CASSHRTSGSAPRTDTQYF
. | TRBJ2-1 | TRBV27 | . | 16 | TGTGCCAGCAGTTCTCCGCGACAGGGAGGGCATGATGAGCAGTTCTTC | CASSSPRQGGHDEQFF
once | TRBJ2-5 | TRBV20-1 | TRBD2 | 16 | TGCAGTGCTAGACGCTCGGGACTAGCGGGACAAGAGACCCAGTACTTC | CSARRSGLAGQETQYF
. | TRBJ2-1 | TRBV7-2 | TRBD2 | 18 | TGTGCCAGCAGCGACGGAGTTCTCGCGGGGGGACTCTACAATGAGCAGTTCTTC | CASSDGVLAGGLYNEQFF